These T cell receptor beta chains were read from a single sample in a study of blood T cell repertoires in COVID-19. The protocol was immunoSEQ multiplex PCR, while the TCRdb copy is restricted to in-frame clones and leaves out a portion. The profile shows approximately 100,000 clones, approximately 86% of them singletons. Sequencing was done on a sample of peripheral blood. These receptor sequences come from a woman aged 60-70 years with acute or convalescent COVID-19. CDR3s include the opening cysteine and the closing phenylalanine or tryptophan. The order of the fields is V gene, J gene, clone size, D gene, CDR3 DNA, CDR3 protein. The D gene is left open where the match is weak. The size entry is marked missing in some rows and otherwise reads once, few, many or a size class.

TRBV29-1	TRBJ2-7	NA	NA	TGCAGCGTTGGCGGAGAGATGGGACAAGGAACCCTCGAGCAGTACTTC	CSVGGEMGQGTLEQYF
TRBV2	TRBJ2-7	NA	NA	TGTGCCAGTACCCCTTGGGGAGGCGAGCAGTACTTC	CASTPWGGEQYF
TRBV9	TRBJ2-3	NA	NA	TGTGCCAGCAGCGTAGGAATTGGAGGGAGCACAGATACGCAGTATTTT	CASSVGIGGSTDTQYF
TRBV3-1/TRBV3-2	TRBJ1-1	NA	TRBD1	TGTGCCAGCAGCCAACCTACAGGGGTTGCTTTCTTT	CASSQPTGVAFF
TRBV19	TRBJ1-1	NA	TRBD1	TGTGCCAGTAGTATTGGACAGGCCACTGAAGCTTTCTTT	CASSIGQATEAFF
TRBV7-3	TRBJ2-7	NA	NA	TGTGCCAGCAGCCCCGACCCAGGGTCCTACGAGCAGTACTTC	CASSPDPGSYEQYF
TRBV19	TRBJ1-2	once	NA	TGTGCCAGTAGTCTACAGGGAGCTAACTATGGCTACACCTTC	CASSLQGANYGYTF
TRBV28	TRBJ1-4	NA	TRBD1	TGTGCCAGCAATGTCCTGACAGGGGGCCTGGAAAAACTGTTTTTT	CASNVLTGGLEKLFF
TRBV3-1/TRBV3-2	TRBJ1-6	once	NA	TGTGCCAGCAGCCAAGCAACAGGGCTGAATTCACCCCTCCACTTT	CASSQATGLNSPLHF
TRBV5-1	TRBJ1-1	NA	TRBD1	TGCGCCAGCAGCTTGGCAAACCCGACAGGGGCCCGGAACACTGAAGCTTTCTTT	CASSLANPTGARNTEAFF
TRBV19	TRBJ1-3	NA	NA	TGTGCCAGTACCAACTCGAGACAGTCCTTTGGAAACACCATATATTTT	CASTNSRQSFGNTIYF
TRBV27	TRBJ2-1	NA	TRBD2	TGTGCCAGCAGTTCGGGGACTAGCGGTAACAATGAGCAGTTCTTC	CASSSGTSGNNEQFF
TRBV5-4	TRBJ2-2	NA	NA	TGTGCCAGCAGCTTGGGACTTGCGCGGGACACCGGGGAGCTGTTTTTT	CASSLGLARDTGELFF
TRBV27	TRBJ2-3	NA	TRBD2	TGTGCCAGAAAAACGAAGCGGGAGTTGCATCTTATGACAGATACGCAGTATTTT	CARKTKRELHLMTDTQYF
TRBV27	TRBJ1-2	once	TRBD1	TGTGCCAGCAGTTCATTTTTAGACAGGGCTGCTAACTATGGCTACACCTTC	CASSSFLDRAANYGYTF
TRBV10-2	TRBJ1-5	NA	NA	TGCGCCAGCAAGGACAACGCTTATAGCAATCAGCCCCAGCATTTT	CASKDNAYSNQPQHF
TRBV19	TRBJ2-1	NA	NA	TGTGCCAGTAGGTCGTCGGAGCATGGTAAGCAGTTCTTC	CASRSSEHGKQFF
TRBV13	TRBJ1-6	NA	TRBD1	TGTGCCAGCAGCTGGAAAAGACAGGGAGGCTCCTATAATTCACCCCTCCACTTT	CASSWKRQGGSYNSPLHF
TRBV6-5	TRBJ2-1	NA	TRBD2	TGTGCCAGCAGTCCTCTAGCGGGAGCTTCCAATGAGCAGTTCTTC	CASSPLAGASNEQFF
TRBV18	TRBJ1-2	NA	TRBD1	TGTGCCAGCTCACGGGACAGGGATAACTATGGCTACACCTTC	CASSRDRDNYGYTF
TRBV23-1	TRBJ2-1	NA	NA	TGCGCCAGCAGTCACCTTTTATACAATGAGCAGTTCTTC	CASSHLLYNEQFF
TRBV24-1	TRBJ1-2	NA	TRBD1	TGTGCCACCAGTGATGGGGGGACCCGACAGGGCAACTATGGCTACACCTTC	CATSDGGTRQGNYGYTF
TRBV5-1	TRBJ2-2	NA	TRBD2	TGCGCCAGCAGCTCCCTGGGTAGAGCGGGAGTCAGCACCGGGGAGCTGTTTTTT	CASSSLGRAGVSTGELFF
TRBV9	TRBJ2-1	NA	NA	TGTGCCAGCAGCGTCGGCCCTGAGGCCTACAATGAGCAGTTCTTC	CASSVGPEAYNEQFF
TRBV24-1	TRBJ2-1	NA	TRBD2	TGTGCCACCAGTGATTTGCGGGGAGCGGGAGGTTTCCATGAGCAGTTCTTC	CATSDLRGAGGFHEQFF
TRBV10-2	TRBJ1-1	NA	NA	TGCGCCAGCGGGGCACAGGGGAACACTGAAGCTTTCTTT	CASGAQGNTEAFF
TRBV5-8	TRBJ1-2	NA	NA	TGTGCCAGCAGTACCCAGGGGAGGGGGAACTATGGCTACACCTTC	CASSTQGRGNYGYTF
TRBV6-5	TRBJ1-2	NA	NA	TGTGCCAGCAGTTTGTTTTGGAGGGATTCTGGCTACACCTTC	CASSLFWRDSGYTF
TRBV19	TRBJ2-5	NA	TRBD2	TGTGCCAGTAGGGGACTAGCGGGAGAGAGGGGGCAAGAGACCCAGTACTTC	CASRGLAGERGQETQYF
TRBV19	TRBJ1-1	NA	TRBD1	TGTGCCAGTAGTCCCCGACAGGGATTCACTGAAGCTTTCTTT	CASSPRQGFTEAFF
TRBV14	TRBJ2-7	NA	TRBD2	TGTGCCAGCAGCCAAGGGGCAGAAGGCGGGAGAGACTACGAGCAGTACTTC	CASSQGAEGGRDYEQYF
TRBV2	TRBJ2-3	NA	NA	TGTGCCAGCAGCTCACACAGGGCCGATACGCAGTATTTT	CASSSHRADTQYF
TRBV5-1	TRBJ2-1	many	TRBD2	TGCGCCAGCAGCCCACGCGTGGCTAGCGGGAGCCTAATGACGGATGAGCAGTTCTTC	CASSPRVASGSLMTDEQFF
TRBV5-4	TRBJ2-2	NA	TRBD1	TGTGCCGGTCGGACAGGCGTCTCCGGGGAGCTGTTTTTT	CAGRTGVSGELFF
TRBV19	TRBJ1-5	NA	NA	TGTGCCAGTAGTGGAATTACAGGGAGGGGTCAGCCCCAGCATTTT	CASSGITGRGQPQHF
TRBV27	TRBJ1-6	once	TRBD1	TGTGCCAGCAGTTTCCAGGACAGGGGAGGTTCACCCCTCCACTTT	CASSFQDRGGSPLHF
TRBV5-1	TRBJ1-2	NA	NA	TGCGCCAGCAGCTTGGAGAATCAGGCCACCTATGGCTACACCTTC	CASSLENQATYGYTF